This TCR beta chain stems from a study of T-cell memory formation after mild COVID-19 (dated by TCRdb to 2020 to 2023). Regarding the study in general: TCR sequence clusters from the two donors were found to be largely donor specific. In two donors, T-cell clones that expanded and contracted after mild COVID-19 were followed by sequencing TCRalpha and TCRbeta repertoires longitudinally. The cohort comprised two young, previously healthy adult volunteers, one female and one male. The research as a whole found: Clones that contracted from day 15 to 85 showed balanced CD4/CD8 phenotypes, whereas a second wave of clones that expanded from day 15 to 37 leaned towards CD4+. The second-wave clones that peaked on day 37 were not confirmed to be SARS-CoV-2 specific. Contracting CD4+ clones were found mainly in CM and EM memory subsets, while CD8+ clones were enriched in EMRA. Some responding clones were detected in pre-infection memory, which suggested that pre-existing cross-reactive memory T cells had joined the SARS-CoV-2 response. The study included only two mild cases, and larger cohorts that include severe cases with pre-infection samples were judged to be necessary.

PBMCs were isolated by Ficoll-Paque density gradient centrifugation. This clonotype was seen a few times. This clone's antigen is unknown. Base qualities are not recorded, but no much larger clone differs from it by a single base. Based on the germline V gene (reference sequence), the CDR1 and CDR2 sequences are MNHEY and SMNVEV. The CDR3 runs 16 residues from the cysteine to the phenylalanine. Only the CDR3 portion is preserved as DNA: 48 bases, with reading frame beginning at the first base. Trimming at the junction amounts to 2 bases on V and 2 bases on J, and the germline ends lie 14 bases apart. Sequencing was carried out with an Illumina NovaSeq 6000. TCRalpha and TCRbeta cDNA libraries were built by 5'RACE with constant-segment primers, adding sample barcodes and unique molecular identifiers. Trizol reagent was used to extract RNA from every sample. The libraries were amplified in two PCR steps, and the second step added a second sample barcode and Illumina TruSeq adapters. Sequencing of the libraries was done on an Illumina NovaSeq, producing 2 x 150 bp paired-end reads. The paper's data handling went like this. With migec v1.2.7, reads were demultiplexed and then collapsed into UMI-guided consensus sequences. With mixcr v2.1.11, UMI consensuses were aligned to TRA and TRB V and J templates and assembled into clonotypes. Clonotypes were classified as expanded or contracted when called significant by both edgeR and NoisET, with noise models trained on biological replicates. For edgeR calls, the thresholds were a false discovery rate-adjusted p below 0.01 and a log2 fold-change of 1. PCA with hierarchical clustering of max-normalized trajectories of the 1000 most abundant clonotypes was used as exploratory dynamics analysis. Each responding clone was given a CD4 or CD8 phenotype based on the CD4+ and CD8+ repertoires, which had been sequenced separately. TCRdb reprocessed the public reads (quality trimming at Q25 with fastp, clone calling with MiXCR) and kept in-frame beta chains. Under each unique CDR3 protein, matching rows form one entry showing the most common genes and DNA. These V and J calls derive from TCRdb rather than the authors' analysis. The sample yields tens of thousands of distinct CDR3 sequences; less than 15% were counted once. Of the sample, 39% is held by the ten largest clones.

Sequencing was carried out using PBMCs or a T cell subset sorted from them (not recorded which). This receptor was obtained from a man in his late teens or twenties who had mild COVID-19 (a few samples of this study predate the infection). The sample titles of this study are shuffled in the database, so cell type and time point are left out; the donor was told from shared clones. Recombination joined TRBV27 with TRBJ2-3; the D gene cannot be resolved beyond TRBD1 or TRBD2, each matching 5 bases. The nucleotides are TGTGCCAGCAGTTTAGCTAAGGGGAGTATCACAGATACGCAGTATTTT. This yields the protein CASSLAKGSITDTQYF.